Each of the 14 T cell receptor beta chains below was sequenced from the same sample in a study of CD8 T cells in Susac syndrome. cDNA came from around 0.54 to 1 ug RNA primed by random hexamers. TCRdb re-analysed the immunoSEQ multiplex PCR reads in MiXCR, keeping a single row per CDR3 protein. The sample has about 430,000 distinct CDR3 sequences, approximately 85% seen once; the top ten hold more than 0.09%. The sequencing sample was made of CD8+ T cells from PBMCs. Every receptor here comes from a human donor with multiple sclerosis.

The chain links TRBV10-3 to TRBJ1-2; D uncertain. The CDR3 extends over 14 amino acids. In germline, CDR1 is ENHRY, CDR2 SYGVKD. The V end lost 0 bases, the J end lost 7 bases, and 12 bases lay between the germline ends. CDR3 sequence: CAISESLGLAGYTF. CDR3 DNA sequence: TGTGCCATCAGTGAGTCTCTGGGTCTAGCTGGCTACACCTTC.

The rearrangement joins TRBV10-3 to TRBJ1-2, with D possibly being TRBD1 (6 bases). With 5 bases removed from V and 4 bases from J, the gap between germline ends came to 11 bases. From germline, CDR1 is ENHRY and CDR2 SYGVKD. The CDR3 extends over 13 amino acids. CDR3 nucleotide sequence: TGTGCCATCAGTACCGACAGGCCCTATGGCTACACCTTC. This sequence encodes CAISTDRPYGYTF.

This chain joins TRBV29-1 and TRBJ1-2; TRBD1 agrees at 7 bases. CDR1 and CDR2 from the germline V gene are SQVTM and ANQGSEA. This CDR3 region has 15 residues. Germline trimming cut 0 bases from V and 5 bases from J; bases unmatched to any gene: 9. The DNA for the CDR3 is TGCAGCGTTGAAGAATGGGACAGCACTAGGTATGGCTACACCTTC. Residues: CSVEEWDSTRYGYTF.

This chain connects TRBV6-2 or TRBV6-3 to TRBJ1-1; D gene ambiguous. This CDR3 region has 13 residues. The V gene lost 6 bases and the J gene lost 7 bases, with 15 bases spanning the gap. The germline gives CDR1 MNHEY, CDR2 SVGEGT. The CDR3 nucleotides read TGTGCCAGCAGCTCCACGTATCCTAATGAAGCTTTCTTT. Translated, it gives CASSSTYPNEAFF.

J is TRBJ2-1 and V is TRBV27; D not resolved. Trimming pared 4 bases from V and 8 bases from J, leaving 15 bases between. The CDR3 sequence is 14 residues long. Germline loops: CDR1 MNHEY, CDR2 SMNVEV (reference sequence). The CDR3 sequence is CASSSRTLLHEQFF. As DNA, the CDR3 is TGTGCCAGCAGTTCGCGGACCCTACTGCATGAGCAGTTCTTC.

CDR3 residues: CASSVPGREQYF. The CDR3 DNA reads as TGTGCCAGCAGTGTCCCCGGGCGCGAGCAGTACTTC. The V gene is TRBV6-1, the J gene TRBJ2-7; D ambiguous. The germline V gene has CDR1 MNHNS and CDR2 SASEGT. Deletions cut 4 bases from V and 6 bases from J, with 10 bases between. CDR3 length: 12 amino acids.

V is TRBV12-3 or TRBV12-4 and J is TRBJ2-2; no clear D. V was clipped by 1 base and J by 0 bases, with 9 bases between them. CDR3 length: 16 residues. The CDR3 bases are TGTGCCAGCAGTTTAGGGCAGGCAACGAACACCGGGGAGCTGTTTTTT. Its protein is CASSLGQATNTGELFF.

This chain uses TRBV28 with TRBJ1-5, with a tentative D call TRBD1 (5 bases). Germline values: CDR1 MDHEN, CDR2 SYDVKM. The V and J ends lost 3 bases and 11 bases respectively, with 17 bases between them. This CDR3 contains 14 residues. The CDR3 region is CASSFGGTPWAQHF. For the CDR3, the DNA is TGTGCCAGCAGTTTTGGGGGGACCCCGTGGGCCCAGCATTTT.

The gene calls are TRBV30 and TRBJ2-7, with unresolved D. The CDR3 has 15 amino acids. V was pared by 6 bases and J by 6 bases, with 24 bases between. Germline CDR1 is GTSNPN and CDR2 is SVGIG (reference sequence). CDR3 region: CACPRSGPLSAEQYF. CDR3 nucleotides: TGTGCCTGCCCACGGTCAGGCCCACTTTCCGCCGAGCAGTACTTC.

This chain joins TRBV10-2 and TRBJ1-5; D is possibly TRBD1 (6 bases). Trimming removed 6 bases from V and 7 bases from J, with 19 bases in between. CDR1 and CDR2 from the germline V gene are WSHSY and SAAADI. The CDR3 covers 15 residues. Written as DNA, the CDR3 is TGCGCCAGCAGCACCCTTGGAGGGGGGTACCAGCCCCAGCATTTT. Translated: CASSTLGGGYQPQHF.

This rearrangement joins TRBV7-9 to TRBJ1-2; D may be TRBD1 (6 bases). The V and J ends lost 0 bases and 4 bases respectively, with 12 bases between them. Germline V gene data show CDR1 as SEHNR and CDR2 as FQNEAQ (reference sequence). This CDR3 has 15 amino acids. As DNA, the CDR3 is TGTGCCAGCAGCTTAGCGAACAGGGCCAGCTATGGCTACACCTTC. As protein: CASSLANRASYGYTF.

The chain is built from TRBV10-3 and TRBJ1-1; D uncertain. Germline V gene data show CDR1 as ENHRY and CDR2 as SYGVKD. The CDR3 covers 15 residues. Trimming pared 0 bases from V and 5 bases from J, leaving 13 bases between. This CDR3 reads CAISESEEVGTEAFF. The DNA for the CDR3 is TGTGCCATCAGTGAGTCGGAGGAGGTTGGAACTGAAGCTTTCTTT.

This clonotype was seen a few times. V and J are TRBV30 and TRBJ2-7, with a possible D match to TRBD1 (5 bases). V was trimmed by 1 base and J by 2 bases, leaving 9 bases between them. The CDR3 runs to 13 residues. Germline V CDR1 and CDR2: GTSNPN, SVGIG (reference sequence). CDR3 sequence reads: CAWSGGGTYEQYF. CDR3 nucleotide sequence: TGTGCCTGGAGTGGGGGCGGAACCTACGAGCAGTACTTC.

The chain combines TRBV6-1 with TRBJ1-5; D is unclear. The CDR3 has 16 residues. Trimming stripped 6 bases from V and 0 bases from J, with 15 bases between. CDR1 and CDR2 (germline): MNHNS, SASEGT. In nucleotides, the CDR3 is TGTGCCAGCAGCCCCGGGGTCACCGATAGCAATCAGCCCCAGCATTTT. Translating it yields CASSPGVTDSNQPQHF.